The rows below give T cell receptor beta chains drawn from one sample of a study of identical twins. TCRdb reanalysed the 5' RACE reads using MiXCR and keeps one entry per CDR3 protein. This table holds roughly 1,500,000 distinct CDR3 sequences, under 35% found once. The sample was cord blood. The origin of the receptors is a newborn girl in good health. The CDR3 runs from the conserved cysteine through the conserved F or W. For some rows the clone size is stated as once, few or many, or as a class when expanded; others skip it.

CDR3 protein,V gene,clone size,CDR3 length,J gene
CSARVVVGSYNSPLHF,TRBV20-1,-,16,TRBJ1-6
CASSFRYRTSGPIDTQYF,TRBV27,-,18,TRBJ2-3
CAIRDSKNTEAFF,TRBV10-3,-,13,TRBJ1-1
CASRRTGNGANVLTF,TRBV6-2/TRBV6-3,few,15,TRBJ2-6
CASSWDRVAYNEQFF,TRBV5-1,-,15,TRBJ2-1
CAWSNSGGAADTQYF,TRBV30,-,15,TRBJ2-3
CASSQGIGDYGYTF,TRBV4-2,few,14,TRBJ1-2
CARGLAGVWKNGIQYF,TRBV10-3,few,16,TRBJ2-4
CSAINAGTSGGYNEQFF,TRBV20-1,-,17,TRBJ2-1
CSARAGTGVDTQYF,TRBV20-1,-,14,TRBJ2-3
CASSTDSGRVTKNIQYF,TRBV7-2,few,17,TRBJ2-4
CASRPAHFSYNEQYF,TRBV28,-,15,TRBJ2-7
CAWRSPPYEQYF,TRBV30,few,12,TRBJ2-7
CASSEGGGETQYF,TRBV27,-,13,-
CAISESLADTQYF,TRBV10-3,many,13,TRBJ2-3
CSARDPTGGWEQYF,TRBV20-1,few,14,TRBJ2-7
CASSLELAAYNEQYF,TRBV5-1,few,15,TRBJ2-7
CAVAGGYEQFF,TRBV6-1,-,11,TRBJ2-1
CASSLAGQAFYEQFF,TRBV5-1,once,15,TRBJ2-1
CAISGQTGDLTKNIQYF,TRBV10-3,-,17,TRBJ2-4
CSARLDGGYGYTF,TRBV20-1,-,13,TRBJ1-2
CASTIGKGLAGGPSYEQYF,TRBV5-1,-,19,TRBJ2-7
CSAGVWGKEETQYF,TRBV20-1,-,14,TRBJ2-5
CASSRGGPTGELFF,TRBV4-2,few,14,TRBJ2-2
CATSDDRDGYTF,TRBV24-1,few,12,TRBJ1-2
CATRKGDNYGYTF,TRBV10-3,many,13,TRBJ1-2
CASSLKRGYYNEQFF,TRBV7-2,-,15,TRBJ2-1
CASSLDRRGGGANVLTF,TRBV5-1,-,17,TRBJ2-6
CASSLFLGDYGYTF,TRBV28,few,14,TRBJ1-2
CASSEVRGNEQFF,TRBV19,few,13,TRBJ2-1
CASILTSGLYNEQYF,TRBV28,-,15,TRBJ2-5
CARSTGPNQPQHF,TRBV5-1,-,13,TRBJ1-5
CAISRQGADGYTF,TRBV10-3,-,13,TRBJ1-2
CASSPGTGSTEAFF,TRBV18,many,14,TRBJ1-1
CSASALAGGGNIQYF,TRBV20-1,few,15,TRBJ2-4
CASSESPVSSGANVLTF,TRBV25-1,many,17,TRBJ2-6
CASSVHPGQGLNTEVFF,TRBV9,-,17,TRBJ1-1
CSARALGTFSYNEQYF,TRBV20-1,-,16,TRBJ2-7
CAWAQENTGELFF,TRBV30,-,13,TRBJ2-2
CSARGPLPGELFF,TRBV20-1,-,13,TRBJ2-2
CASRRRAGADTQYF,TRBV4-1,-,14,TRBJ2-3
CASSELAGDRTDTQYF,TRBV2,-,16,TRBJ2-3
CASSTWDSTDTQYF,TRBV7-2,-,14,TRBJ2-3
CATSRQSVAKNIQYF,TRBV15,-,15,TRBJ2-4
CASSLRTVAADTQYF,TRBV5-1,few,15,TRBJ2-3